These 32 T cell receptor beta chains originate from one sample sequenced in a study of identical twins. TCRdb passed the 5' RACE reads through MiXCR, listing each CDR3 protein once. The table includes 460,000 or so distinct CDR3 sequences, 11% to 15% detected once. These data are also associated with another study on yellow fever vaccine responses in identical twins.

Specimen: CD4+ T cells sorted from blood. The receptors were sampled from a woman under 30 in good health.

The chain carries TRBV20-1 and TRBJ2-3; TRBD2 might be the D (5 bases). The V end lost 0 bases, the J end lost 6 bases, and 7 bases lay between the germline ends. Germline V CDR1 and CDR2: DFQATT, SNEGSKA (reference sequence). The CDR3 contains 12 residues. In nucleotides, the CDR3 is TGCAGTGCTAGAGAAGGGAGTGATACGCAGTATTTT. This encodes CSAREGSDTQYF.

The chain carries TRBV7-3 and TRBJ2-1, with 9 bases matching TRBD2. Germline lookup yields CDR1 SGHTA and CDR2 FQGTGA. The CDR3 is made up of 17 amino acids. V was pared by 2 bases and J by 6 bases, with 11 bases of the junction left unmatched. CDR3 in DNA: TGTGCCAGCAGCTTAGGTGCTAGCGGGGTGGGCACCAATGAGCAGTTCTTC. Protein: CASSLGASGVGTNEQFF.

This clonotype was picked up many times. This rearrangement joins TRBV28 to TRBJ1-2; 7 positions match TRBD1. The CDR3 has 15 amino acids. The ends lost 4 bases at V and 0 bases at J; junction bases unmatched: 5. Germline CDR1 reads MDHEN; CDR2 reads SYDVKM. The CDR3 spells CASSSTGRSNYGYTF. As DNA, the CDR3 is TGTGCCAGCAGTTCGACAGGGAGGTCTAACTATGGCTACACCTTC.

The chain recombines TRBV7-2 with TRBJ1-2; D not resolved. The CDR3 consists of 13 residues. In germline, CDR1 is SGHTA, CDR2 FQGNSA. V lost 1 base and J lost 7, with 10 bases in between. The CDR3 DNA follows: TGTGCCAGCAGCTTAGATAGGGTTCTTGGCTACACCTTC. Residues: CASSLDRVLGYTF.

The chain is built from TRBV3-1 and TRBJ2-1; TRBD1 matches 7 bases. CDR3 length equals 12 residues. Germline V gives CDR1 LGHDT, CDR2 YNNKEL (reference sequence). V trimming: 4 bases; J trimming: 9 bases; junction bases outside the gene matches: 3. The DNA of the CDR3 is TGTGCCAGCAGCCGACAGGGTGGTGAGCAGTTCTTC. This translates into CASSRQGGEQFF.

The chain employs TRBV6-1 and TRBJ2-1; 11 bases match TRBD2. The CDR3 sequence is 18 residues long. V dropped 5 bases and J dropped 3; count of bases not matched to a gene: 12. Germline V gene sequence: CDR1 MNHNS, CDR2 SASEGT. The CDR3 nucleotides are TGTGCCAGCAGTCCCGGGACTAGCGGATCCCCAGACTACAATGAGCAGTTCTTC. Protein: CASSPGTSGSPDYNEQFF.

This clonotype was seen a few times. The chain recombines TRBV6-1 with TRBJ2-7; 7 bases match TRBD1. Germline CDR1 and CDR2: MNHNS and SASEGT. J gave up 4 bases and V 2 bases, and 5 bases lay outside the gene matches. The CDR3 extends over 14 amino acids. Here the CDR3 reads CASSEQVQGYEQYF. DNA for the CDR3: TGTGCCAGCAGTGAACAAGTACAGGGGTACGAGCAGTACTTC.

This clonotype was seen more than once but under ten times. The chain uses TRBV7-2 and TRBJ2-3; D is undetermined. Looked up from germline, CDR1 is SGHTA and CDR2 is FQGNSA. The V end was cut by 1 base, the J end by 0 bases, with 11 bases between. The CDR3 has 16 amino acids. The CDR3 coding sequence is TGTGCCAGCAGCTTAGGTATAGGCAGGAGCACAGATACGCAGTATTTT. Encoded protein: CASSLGIGRSTDTQYF.

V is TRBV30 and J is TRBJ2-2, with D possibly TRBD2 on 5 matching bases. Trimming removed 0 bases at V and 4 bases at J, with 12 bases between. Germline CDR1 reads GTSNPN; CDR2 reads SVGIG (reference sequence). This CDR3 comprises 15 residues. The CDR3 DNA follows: TGTGCCTGGAGTGTAATCGTGGGGAGCACCGGGGAGCTGTTTTTT. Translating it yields CAWSVIVGSTGELFF.

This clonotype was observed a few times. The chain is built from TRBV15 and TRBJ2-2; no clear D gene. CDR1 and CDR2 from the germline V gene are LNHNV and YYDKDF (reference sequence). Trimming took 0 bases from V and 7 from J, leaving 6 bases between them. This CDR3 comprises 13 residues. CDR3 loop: CATSRESIGELFF. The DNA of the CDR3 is TGTGCCACCAGCAGAGAGAGTATCGGGGAGCTGTTTTTT.

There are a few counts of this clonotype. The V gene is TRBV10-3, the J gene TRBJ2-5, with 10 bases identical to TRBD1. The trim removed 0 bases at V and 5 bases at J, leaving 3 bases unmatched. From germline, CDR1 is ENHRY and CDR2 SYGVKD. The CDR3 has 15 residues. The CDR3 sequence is CAISESGTGVETQYF. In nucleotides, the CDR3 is TGTGCCATCAGTGAGTCTGGGACAGGGGTGGAGACCCAGTACTTC.

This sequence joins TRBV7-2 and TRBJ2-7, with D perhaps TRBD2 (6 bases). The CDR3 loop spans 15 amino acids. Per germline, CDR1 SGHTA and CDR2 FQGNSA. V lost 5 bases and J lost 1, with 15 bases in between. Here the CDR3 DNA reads TGTGCCAGCAGCAACCCGGGACTGCATTCCTACGAGCAGTACTTC. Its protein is CASSNPGLHSYEQYF.

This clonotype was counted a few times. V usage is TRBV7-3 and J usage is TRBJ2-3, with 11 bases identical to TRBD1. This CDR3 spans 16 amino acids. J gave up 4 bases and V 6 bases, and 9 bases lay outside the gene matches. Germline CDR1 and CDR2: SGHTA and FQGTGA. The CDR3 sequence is CASRAGTGGNADTQYF. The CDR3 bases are TGTGCCAGCAGAGCCGGGACAGGGGGTAACGCAGATACGCAGTATTTT.

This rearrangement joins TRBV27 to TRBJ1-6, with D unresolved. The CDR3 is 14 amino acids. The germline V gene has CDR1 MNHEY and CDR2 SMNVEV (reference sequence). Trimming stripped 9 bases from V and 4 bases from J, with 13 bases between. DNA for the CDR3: TGTGCCAGTGGGAAATTATTGTATAATTCACCCCTCCACTTT. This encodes CASGKLLYNSPLHF.

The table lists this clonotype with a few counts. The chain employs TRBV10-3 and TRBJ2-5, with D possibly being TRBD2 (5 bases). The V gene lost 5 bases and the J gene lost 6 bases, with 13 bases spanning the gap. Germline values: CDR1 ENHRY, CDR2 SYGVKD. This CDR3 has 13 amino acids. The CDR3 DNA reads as TGTGCCATCAGTATGGGGAGCGCTCAGACCCAGTACTTC. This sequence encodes CAISMGSAQTQYF.

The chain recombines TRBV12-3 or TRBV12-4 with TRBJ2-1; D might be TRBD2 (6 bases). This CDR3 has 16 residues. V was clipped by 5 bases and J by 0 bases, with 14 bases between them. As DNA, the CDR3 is TGTGCCAGCAGTGCACTAGCCCCCGACTCCTACAATGAGCAGTTCTTC. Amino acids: CASSALAPDSYNEQFF.

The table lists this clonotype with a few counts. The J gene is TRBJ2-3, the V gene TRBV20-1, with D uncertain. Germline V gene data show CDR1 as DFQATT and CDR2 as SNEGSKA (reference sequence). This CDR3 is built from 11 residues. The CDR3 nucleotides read TGCACCCCTCGCCGGCAAGATACGCAGTATTTT. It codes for CTPRRQDTQYF.

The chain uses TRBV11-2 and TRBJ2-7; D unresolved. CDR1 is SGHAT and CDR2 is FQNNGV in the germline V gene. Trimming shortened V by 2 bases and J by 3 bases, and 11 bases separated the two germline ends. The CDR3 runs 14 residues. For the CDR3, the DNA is TGTGCCAGCAGCTTAAACGCAGGAGACTACGAGCAGTACTTC. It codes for CASSLNAGDYEQYF.

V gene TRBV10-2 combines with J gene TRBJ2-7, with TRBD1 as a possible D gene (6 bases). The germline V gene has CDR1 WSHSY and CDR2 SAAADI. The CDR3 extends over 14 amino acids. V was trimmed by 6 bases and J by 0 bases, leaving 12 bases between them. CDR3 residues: CASRAGGSSYEQYF. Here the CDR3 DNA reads TGCGCCAGCAGAGCTGGGGGCAGCTCCTACGAGCAGTACTTC.

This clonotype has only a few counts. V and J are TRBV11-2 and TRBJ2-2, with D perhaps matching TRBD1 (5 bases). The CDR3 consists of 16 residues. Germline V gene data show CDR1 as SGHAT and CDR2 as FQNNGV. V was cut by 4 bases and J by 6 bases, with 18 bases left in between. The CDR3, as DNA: TGTGCCAGCAGCTCTAGACTGAGTAAGGGGTCCGGGGAGCTGTTTTTT. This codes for CASSSRLSKGSGELFF.

The DNA for the CDR3 is TGTGCCAGCAGCTTTACAGGGGTGGCGACCCAGTACTTC. This encodes CASSFTGVATQYF. J is TRBJ2-5 and V is TRBV11-3; 7 bases are shared with TRBD1. Trimming took 3 bases from V and 7 from J; bases not matched to a gene: 5. Germline V gene lookup returns CDR1 SGHNT and CDR2 YENEEA. The CDR3 consists of 13 residues.

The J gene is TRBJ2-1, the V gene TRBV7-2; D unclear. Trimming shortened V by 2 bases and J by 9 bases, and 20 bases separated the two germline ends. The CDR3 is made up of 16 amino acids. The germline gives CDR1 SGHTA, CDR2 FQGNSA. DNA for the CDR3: TGTGCCAGCAGCTTACAAGGCCAATCCGGTCCGAGTGAGCAGTTCTTC. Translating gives CASSLQGQSGPSEQFF.

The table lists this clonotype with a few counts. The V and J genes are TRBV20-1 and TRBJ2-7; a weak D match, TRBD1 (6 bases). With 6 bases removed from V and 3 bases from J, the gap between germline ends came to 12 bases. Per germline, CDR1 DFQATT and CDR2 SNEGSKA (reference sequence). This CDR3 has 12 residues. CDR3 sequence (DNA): TGCAGTGCCACGGACAGTCTCTACGAGCAGTACTTC. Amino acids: CSATDSLYEQYF.

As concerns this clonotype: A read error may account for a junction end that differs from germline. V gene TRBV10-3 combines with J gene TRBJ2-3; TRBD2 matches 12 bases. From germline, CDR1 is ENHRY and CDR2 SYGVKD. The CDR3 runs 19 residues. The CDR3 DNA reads TGTGCCATCGGTGAGCCGAAACTAGCGGGAGGATTCGGGCCAGATACGCAGTATTTT. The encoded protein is CAIGEPKLAGGFGPDTQYF.

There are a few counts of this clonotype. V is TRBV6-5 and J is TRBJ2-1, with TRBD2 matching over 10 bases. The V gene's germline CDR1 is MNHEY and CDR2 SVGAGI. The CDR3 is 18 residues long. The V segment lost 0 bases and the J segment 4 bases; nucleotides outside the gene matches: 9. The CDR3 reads CASSYSSSSGGIYNEQFF. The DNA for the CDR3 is TGTGCCAGCAGTTACTCGTCGTCTAGCGGGGGCATATACAATGAGCAGTTCTTC.

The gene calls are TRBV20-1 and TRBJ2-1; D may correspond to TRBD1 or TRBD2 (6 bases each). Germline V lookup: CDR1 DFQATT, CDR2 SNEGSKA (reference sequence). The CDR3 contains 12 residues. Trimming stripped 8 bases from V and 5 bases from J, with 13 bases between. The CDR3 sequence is CSPGRGDNEQFF. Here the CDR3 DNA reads TGCAGTCCTGGAAGGGGGGACAATGAGCAGTTCTTC.

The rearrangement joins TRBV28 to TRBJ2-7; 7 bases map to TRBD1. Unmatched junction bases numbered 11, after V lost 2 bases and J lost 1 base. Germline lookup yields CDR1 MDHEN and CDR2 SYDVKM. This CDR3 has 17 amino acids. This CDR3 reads CASSLGGQRQRSYEQYF. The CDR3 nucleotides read TGTGCCAGCAGTTTAGGGGGACAGCGACAAAGGTCCTACGAGCAGTACTTC.

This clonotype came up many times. The CDR3 sequence: CASSYRTGIGTEAFF. As DNA, the CDR3 is TGCGCCAGCAGCTATCGGACGGGGATAGGGACTGAAGCTTTCTTT. The V call is TRBV5-1, the J call TRBJ1-1, with D unclear. Trimming shortened V by 3 bases and J by 5 bases, and 17 bases separated the two germline ends. Germline-derived CDR1 and CDR2 are SGHRS and YFSETQ. The CDR3 covers 15 residues.

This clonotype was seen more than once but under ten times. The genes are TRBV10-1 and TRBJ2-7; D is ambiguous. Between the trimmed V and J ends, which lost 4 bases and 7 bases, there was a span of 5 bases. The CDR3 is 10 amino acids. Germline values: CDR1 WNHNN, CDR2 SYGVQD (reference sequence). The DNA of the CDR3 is TGCGCCAGCAGTGGAAGGGAGCAGTACTTC. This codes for CASSGREQYF.

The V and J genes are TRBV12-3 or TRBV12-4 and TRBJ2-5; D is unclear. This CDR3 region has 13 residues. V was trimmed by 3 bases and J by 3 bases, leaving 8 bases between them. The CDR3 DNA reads TGTGCCAGCAGTTTGGGCTGGGAAGAGACCCAGTACTTC. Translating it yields CASSLGWEETQYF.

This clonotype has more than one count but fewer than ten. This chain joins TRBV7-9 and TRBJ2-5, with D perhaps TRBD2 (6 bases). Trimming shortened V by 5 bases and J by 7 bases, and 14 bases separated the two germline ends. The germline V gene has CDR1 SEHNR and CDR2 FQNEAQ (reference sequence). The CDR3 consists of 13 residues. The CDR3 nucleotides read TGTGCCAGCAGCAAGTTGCAGGGAGGGACCCAGTACTTC. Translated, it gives CASSKLQGGTQYF.

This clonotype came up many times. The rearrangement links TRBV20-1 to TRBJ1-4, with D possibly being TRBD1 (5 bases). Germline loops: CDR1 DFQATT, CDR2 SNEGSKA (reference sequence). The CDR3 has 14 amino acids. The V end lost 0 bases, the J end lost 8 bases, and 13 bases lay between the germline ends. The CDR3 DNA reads TGCAGTGCTAGAGATCAAGGGGTTGAGGAAAAACTGTTTTTT. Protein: CSARDQGVEEKLFF.